This TCR beta chain came from a study of neurological immune-mediated disorders. Ten or more counts support this clonotype. CDR3 length: 16 amino acids. Germline V gene sequence: CDR1 SEHNR, CDR2 FQNEAQ (reference sequence). Trimming at V came to 1 base and at J to 10 bases, leaving 8 bases not matched to a gene. TCRdb ran MiXCR on the 5' RACE reads and lists one entry per CDR3 protein. The sample contains 65,000 to 95,000 distinct CDR3 sequences, about 5% of which appear only once. Time point defined: longitudinal time-point 2. This receptor was taken from a woman in her fifties or sixties with multiple sclerosis. Sequencing was performed on PBMCs. The chain couples TRBV7-9 to TRBJ1-6; 9 nucleotides match TRBD1. The CDR3 here is CASSLGGTGRESPLHF. In DNA, the CDR3 is TGTGCCAGCAGCTTAGGTGGGACAGGGAGAGAGTCACCCCTCCACTTT.